The next 25 T cell receptor beta chains were all read from a single sample in a study of blood T cell repertoires in COVID-19. Libraries were prepared by immunoSEQ multiplex PCR; TCRdb keeps only in-frame clonotypes and omits some of them. The sample consists of around 50,000 clones, approximately 78% of them appearing once. Sequenced material: peripheral blood. These TCRs come from a woman older than 75 with acute or convalescent COVID-19.

V and J are TRBV20-1 and TRBJ2-5; D is unclear. Trimming cost V 2 bases and J 2 bases, with 3 bases left between them. Germline V gene data show CDR1 as DFQATT and CDR2 as SNEGSKA (reference sequence). The CDR3 covers 11 residues. The CDR3 sequence is CSARLQETQYF. DNA of the CDR3: TGCAGTGCTAGACTACAAGAGACCCAGTACTTC.

The V gene is TRBV4-1, the J gene TRBJ2-7, with 12 bases identical to TRBD2. This CDR3 comprises 15 residues. Trimming cost V 1 base and J 6 bases; bases outside gene matches: 4. Germline V gene data show CDR1 as MGHRA and CDR2 as YSYEKL. CDR3 DNA sequence: TGCGCCAGCAGCCAAGGTCGACTAGCGGGAGTCGAGCAGTACTTC. As protein: CASSQGRLAGVEQYF.

The J gene is TRBJ2-2, the V gene TRBV27, with D tentatively TRBD2 (5 bases). Per germline, CDR1 MNHEY and CDR2 SMNVEV (reference sequence). With 6 bases removed from V and 0 bases from J, the gap between germline ends came to 14 bases. The CDR3 runs to 16 residues. The CDR3 DNA sequence: TGTGCCAGCAGCACGAGTGGGCGGGCGAACACCGGGGAGCTGTTTTTT. Translation: CASSTSGRANTGELFF.

This clone came up once. The chain couples TRBV27 to TRBJ1-4, with D maybe TRBD1 (5 bases). CDR1 is MNHEY, CDR2 SMNVEV, per germline (reference sequence). The CDR3 runs 18 residues. Trimming took 2 bases from V and 1 from J, leaving 17 bases between them. The CDR3 loop reads CASSLTPQVGRTNEKLFF. In DNA, the CDR3 is TGTGCCAGCAGTTTAACCCCACAAGTGGGGCGAACTAATGAAAAACTGTTTTTT.

The chain recombines TRBV27 with TRBJ2-7, with 9 positions matching TRBD1. Trimming cost V 2 bases and J 4 bases; bases outside gene matches: 6. This CDR3 is built from 15 residues. Germline V gene sequence: CDR1 MNHEY, CDR2 SMNVEV (reference sequence). CDR3 sequence: CASSLHRGLSYEQYF. Written as DNA, the CDR3 is TGTGCCAGCAGTTTACACAGGGGGCTTAGTTACGAGCAGTACTTC.

This rearrangement joins TRBV12-3 or TRBV12-4 to TRBJ1-2; D uncertain. This CDR3 spans 13 amino acids. V lost 8 bases, J lost 2 bases, and 12 bases lay in between. In DNA, the CDR3 is TGTGCCAGCTTTAGAGGATTAAACTATGGCTACACCTTC. This codes for CASFRGLNYGYTF.

The chain employs TRBV5-4 and TRBJ1-1; the D gene is possibly TRBD1 (5 bases). CDR1 SGHNT and CDR2 YYREEE come from the germline V gene (reference sequence). V was clipped by 4 bases and J by 8 bases, with 15 bases between them. The CDR3 length is 13 residues. The CDR3 region has the DNA TGTGCCAGCAGCCCGAGTAGGCAGGGAGAAGCTTTCTTT. It specifies CASSPSRQGEAFF.

This clone has just a few counts. The chain recombines TRBV4-2 with TRBJ2-5; 7 bases are a match to TRBD2. V dropped 0 bases and J dropped 4; count of bases not matched to a gene: 5. CDR1 LGHNA and CDR2 YNFKEQ come from the germline V gene. The CDR3 runs 15 residues. CDR3 loop: CASSQDPTGGETQYF. Written as DNA, the CDR3 is TGTGCCAGCAGCCAAGATCCAACGGGAGGAGAGACCCAGTACTTC.

The V call is TRBV7-9, the J call TRBJ1-4; 7 nucleotides agree with TRBD1. CDR3 length: 15 amino acids. Germline loops: CDR1 SEHNR, CDR2 FQNEAQ (reference sequence). Germline trimming cut 3 bases from V and 5 bases from J; bases unmatched to any gene: 6. The CDR3 loop reads CASSLNRGDNEKLFF. Here the CDR3 DNA reads TGTGCCAGCAGCTTGAACAGGGGCGACAATGAAAAACTGTTTTTT.

CDR3 nucleotides: TGTGCCAGCACTAGCGGGAATTCCTACGAGCAGTACTTC. Translating it yields CASTSGNSYEQYF. The rearrangement links TRBV6-5 to TRBJ2-7, with 9 nucleotides matching TRBD2. CDR1 is MNHEY and CDR2 is SVGAGI in the germline V gene. This CDR3 has 13 amino acids. Trimming removed 7 bases from V and 1 base from J; junction bases left unmatched: 2.

The chain recombines TRBV7-9 with TRBJ2-7, with TRBD1 identical over 7 bases. The germline V gene encodes CDR1 SEHNR and CDR2 FQNEAQ (reference sequence). After removal of 5 bases from V and 5 bases from J, the junction contained 3 bases not matched to a gene. The CDR3 covers 12 residues. The CDR3 protein is CASSQTGNEQYF. The DNA for the CDR3 is TGTGCCAGCAGCCAGACAGGGAACGAGCAGTACTTC.

The chain uses TRBV2 and TRBJ2-3; the match to TRBD2 covers 12 bases. The trim removed 6 bases at V and 5 bases at J, leaving 9 bases unmatched. The CDR3 covers 16 residues. Germline V gives CDR1 SNHLY, CDR2 FYNNEI. The chain's CDR3 is CASRLTSGRILDTQYF. The CDR3 nucleotides read TGTGCCAGCAGACTAACTAGCGGGAGGATCTTAGATACGCAGTATTTT. The full variable domain, rest sourced from reference TRBV2 and TRBJ2-3, is EPEVTQTPSHQVTQMGQEVILRCVPISNHLYFYWYRQILGQKVEFLVSFYNNEISEKSEIFDDQFSVERPDGSNFTLKIRSTKLEDSAMYFCASRLTSGRILDTQYFGPGTRLTVL.

This clone was seen only a few times. V is TRBV19 and J is TRBJ1-5; a weak D match, TRBD1 (6 bases). Germline V gene lookup returns CDR1 LNHDA and CDR2 SQIVND (reference sequence). The length of the CDR3 is 13 residues. The V end lost 5 bases, the J end lost 9 bases, and 14 bases lay between the germline ends. The CDR3 sequence: CASSGQGSLPQHF. CDR3 sequence (DNA): TGTGCCAGTAGTGGGCAGGGGAGTTTGCCCCAGCATTTT.

The chain is built from TRBV28 and TRBJ1-5, with D tentatively TRBD1 (5 bases). The CDR3 consists of 17 residues. From germline, CDR1 is MDHEN and CDR2 SYDVKM. V lost 2 bases and J lost 0, with 14 bases in between. The DNA for the CDR3 is TGTGCCAGCAGTTTACCGGGGACTCATCGTAGCAATCAGCCCCAGCATTTT. Encoded protein: CASSLPGTHRSNQPQHF.

This chain links TRBV27 with TRBJ2-2; 12 bases fit TRBD2. The CDR3 has 16 residues. The trim removed 5 bases at V and 7 bases at J, leaving 8 bases unmatched. CDR1 MNHEY and CDR2 SMNVEV come from the germline V gene (reference sequence). The CDR3 loop is CASSPSLAGGVGELFF. In nucleotides, the CDR3 is TGTGCCAGCAGTCCCAGTCTAGCGGGGGGGGTCGGGGAGCTGTTTTTT.

V is TRBV5-1 and J is TRBJ2-5; D ambiguous. Trimming took 0 bases from V and 5 from J, leaving 8 bases between them. The CDR3 runs 13 residues. Looked up from germline, CDR1 is SGHRS and CDR2 is YFSETQ. The CDR3 loop is CASSLGQWETQYF. DNA of the CDR3: TGCGCCAGCAGCTTGGGGCAATGGGAGACCCAGTACTTC.

Concerning this clone itself: Different DNA sequences within this sample yield the same CDR3. The CDR3 DNA reads TGTGCCGGGCGAAGGTGGCGGGAGGTGGACGAGCAGTACTTC. This gives the protein CAGRRWREVDEQYF. The chain carries TRBV2 and TRBJ2-7, with 8 bases that match TRBD2. Germline CDR1 SNHLY, CDR2 FYNNEI. CDR3 length: 14 amino acids. Losses at the gene ends were 11 bases for V and 5 bases for J; bases not matched to a gene: 14.

The chain links TRBV20-1 to TRBJ2-1; D is perhaps TRBD2 (6 bases). The germline gives CDR1 DFQATT, CDR2 SNEGSKA (reference sequence). The CDR3 runs to 11 residues. The CDR3, as DNA: TGCAGAGCCTCTAGCGTAGATGAGCAGTTCTTC. Protein sequence: CRASSVDEQFF.

This rearrangement joins TRBV12-5 to TRBJ1-4, with unresolved D. With 1 base removed from V and 6 bases from J, the gap between germline ends came to 12 bases. CDR1 is LGHNT, CDR2 FRNRAP, per germline. CDR3 length: 15 amino acids. CDR3 sequence: CASGLERAIYEKLFF. As DNA, the CDR3 is TGTGCTAGTGGTTTGGAGAGGGCCATCTATGAAAAACTGTTTTTT.

This clone was seen only once. The J gene is TRBJ2-1, the V gene TRBV19; the D gene is possibly TRBD2 (5 bases). The CDR3 covers 13 residues. In germline, CDR1 is LNHDA, CDR2 SQIVND (reference sequence). V lost 6 bases to trimming and J lost 9 bases, with 15 bases between them. DNA of the CDR3: TGTGCCAGTAGCCCTGGCCTCCGGGGTGAGCAGTTCTTC. Translating it yields CASSPGLRGEQFF.

The chain has TRBV5-6 and TRBJ2-7; 9 nucleotides line up with TRBD2. The CDR3 length is 18 residues. After removal of 6 bases from V and 3 bases from J, the junction contained 19 bases not matched to a gene. CDR1 and CDR2 from the germline V gene are SGHDT and YYEEEE. CDR3 sequence (DNA): TGTGCCAGCACCCTCATCAGCTCTGCGGGAGGGATCCTCTACGAGCAGTACTTC. Translation gives CASTLISSAGGILYEQYF.

The chain recombines TRBV13 with TRBJ2-1; 10 nucleotides match TRBD2. This CDR3 has 14 amino acids. Germline values: CDR1 PRHDT, CDR2 FYEKMQ (reference sequence). V shed 5 bases, J shed 9 bases, and the junction held 7 bases outside the gene matches. The DNA of the CDR3 is TGTGCCAGCAGCAGAGGGACTAGCGTGGTTGAGCAGTTCTTC. Amino acid sequence: CASSRGTSVVEQFF.

In the case of this clone: Within the sample, other DNA sequences also encode this same CDR3. The chain joins TRBV5-1 to TRBJ2-3, with 7 bases fitting TRBD2. The germline CDR1 and CDR2 sequences are SGHRS and YFSETQ. V lost 0 bases to trimming and J lost 1 base; unmatched junction nucleotides: 5. The CDR3 is 16 residues long. The CDR3: CASSLAGGGGTDTQYF. In nucleotides, the CDR3 is TGCGCCAGCAGCTTGGCCGGGGGAGGGGGCACAGATACGCAGTATTTT.

The V and J genes are TRBV7-3 and TRBJ2-7; 7 bases agree with TRBD2. Germline trimming cut 1 base from V and 4 bases from J; bases unmatched to any gene: 7. This CDR3 comprises 15 residues. The germline gives CDR1 SGHTA, CDR2 FQGTGA. CDR3 DNA: TGTGCCAGCAGCTTAATGGCGGGAGTCGGATACGAGCAGTACTTC. Its translation is CASSLMAGVGYEQYF.

The V call is TRBV27, the J call TRBJ1-6; 10 nucleotides line up with TRBD1. V was pared by 8 bases and J by 0 bases, with 10 bases of the junction left unmatched. Germline assignment: CDR1 MNHEY and CDR2 SMNVEV (reference sequence). The CDR3 consists of 18 residues. In DNA form, the CDR3 reads TGTGCCAGCCAAGACAGGGGGCGGTTTAGCTCCTATAATTCACCCCTCCACTTT. As protein: CASQDRGRFSSYNSPLHF.